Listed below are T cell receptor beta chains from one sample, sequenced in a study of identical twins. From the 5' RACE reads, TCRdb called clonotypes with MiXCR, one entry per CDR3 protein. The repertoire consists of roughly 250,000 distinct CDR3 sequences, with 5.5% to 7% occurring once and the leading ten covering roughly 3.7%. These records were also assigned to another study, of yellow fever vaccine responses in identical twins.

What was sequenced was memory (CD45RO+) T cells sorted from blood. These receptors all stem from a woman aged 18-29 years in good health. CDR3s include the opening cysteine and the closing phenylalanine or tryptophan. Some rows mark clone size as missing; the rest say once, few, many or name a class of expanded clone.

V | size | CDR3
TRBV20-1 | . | CSAGTSGLPTDTQYF
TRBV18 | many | CASSPQNTEAFF
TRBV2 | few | CASRGLRDTDTQYF
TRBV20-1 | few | CSARKKLAGLYNEQFF
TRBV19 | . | CASSAAGTSGNNEQFF
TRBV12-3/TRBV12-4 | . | CACCLGSGTRVGSPLHF
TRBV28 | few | CATIGREPTYEQYF
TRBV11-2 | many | CASSLISTGQSPLHF
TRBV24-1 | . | CATSDLLTFDPTDTQYF
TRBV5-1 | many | CASSLAYTGELFF
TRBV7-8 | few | CASSLDANTEAFF
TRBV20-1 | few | CSAVNPDSPLHF
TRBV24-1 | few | CATSDSQTLTDTQYF
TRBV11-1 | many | CASSFSSGGASGNEQFF
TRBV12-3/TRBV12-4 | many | CASNYGGGTEAFF
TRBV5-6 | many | CASSREGTFPYGYTF
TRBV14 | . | CASSPLAGGSYNEQFF
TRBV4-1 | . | CASSQDRRGGGETQYF
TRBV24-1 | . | CATSSGGGDTQYF
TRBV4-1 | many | CASSQDGRQGRSNEKLFF
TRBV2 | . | CASKKAAAGEQFF
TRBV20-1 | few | CSAGLAGLQETQYF
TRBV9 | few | CASSLSDSSYNEQFF
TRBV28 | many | CASRGLGNTGELFF
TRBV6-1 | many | CASSDSGGANNEQFF
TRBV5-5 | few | CASSLAGGPNTQYF
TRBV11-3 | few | CASSPDSGQYF
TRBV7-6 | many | CASRVWSSGTNEKLFF
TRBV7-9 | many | CASSLLINEQFF
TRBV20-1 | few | CSAHGRTGQDTQYF
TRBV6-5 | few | CASSWVTGGETQYF
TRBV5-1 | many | CASSLGGLTSHNEQFF
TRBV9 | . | CASSVGWRGAYNEQFF
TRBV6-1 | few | CASSDGRETQYF
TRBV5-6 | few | CASSLGPTTLQPQHF
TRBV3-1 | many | CASSRDRGVAFF
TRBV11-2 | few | CASSLDFINTGELFF
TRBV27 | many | CASSAPTGRETYEQYF
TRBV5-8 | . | CASSPRARYSNQPQHF
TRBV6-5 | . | CASSSGPDNSPLHF
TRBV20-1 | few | CSAIPTSGSSKQYF
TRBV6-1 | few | CASMYFGGTEQYF
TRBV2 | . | CASSEASGRGYTF